This T cell receptor (beta chain) originates from a study of CD8+ T cells in alopecia areata (dated by TCRdb to the late 2010s). For the wider study: Treated patients were enrolled in an open-label pilot trial of oral tofacitinib, 5 to 10 mg twice daily, for moderate-to-severe alopecia areata. RNA was obtained with the PAXgene miRNA kit for fixed scalp, the miRNeasy kit for PBMCs, and the RNeasy kit for mouse skin. Biopsies were taken from tofacitinib-treated patients at baseline and again at 4 and 24 weeks into treatment, and several of those patients also had a later scalp biopsy. In treated patients, disease severity was measured using the SALT score, which gives the percentage of scalp surface area affected. Human TCRbeta sequencing covered scalp tissue and sorted CD4+ and CD8+ peripheral blood T cells from patchy and totalis/universalis alopecia areata patients and healthy controls. To study T cell clonal expansion in alopecia areata, the researchers applied high-throughput TCRbeta sequencing to both the C3H/HeJ mouse model and human patients. Scalp clonality was compared across normal scalp (n=4), patchy alopecia areata scalp (n=8), and alopecia totalis/universalis scalp (n=8). Amplification of TCRbeta CDR3 regions was done by immunoSEQ multiplex PCR using 35 Vbeta forward primers and 13 Jbeta reverse primers. Patients stayed on tofacitinib for 6 to 18 months and then had 6 months of follow-up off drug so that delayed response and recurrence could be assessed. Overall study outcomes, separate from this receptor: Unlike mouse skin, where gammadelta T cells dominate, normal human skin contains resident alphabeta T cells that get sequenced too, which complicates analysis of the scalp TCR repertoire. With tofacitinib, both scalp clonality and the number of expanded CD8+ clones among the top 100 scalp clones went down significantly. Compared with normal scalp, lesional scalp had higher clonality and more expanded CD8+ clones, particularly in alopecia totalis/universalis, a pattern that suggests antigenic drive. Because the treated cohort was small and included a single nonresponder, larger studies are needed to assess links between baseline CD8+ expansion and response. Many expanded lesional clones were found to persist in scalp and blood during tofacitinib treatment, and relapse after treatment cessation may be partly explained by this persistence. Shared TCR sequences between patients were less evident than in mice, which may be partly attributable to HLA diversity in the patient population.

The time point label of this sample denotes: more than three weeks on oral tofacitinib. The treatment or condition label, read with the paper, signifies: oral pan-JAK inhibitor, 5-10 mg twice daily. Lesional scalp punch biopsies and peripheral blood were collected from alopecia areata patients. PBMCs were separated by density centrifugation and stained for CD3, CD4 and CD8, after which CD4+ and CD8+ T cells were sorted on a FACSAria. Comments on this clone: The antigen it binds to is not known. It has no much larger one-base neighbor in the sample; base qualities were not kept.

Libraries were constructed by the immunoSEQ multiplex PCR assay. RNA was extracted from all samples and reverse transcribed into cDNA, which served as template for TCR sequencing. First-strand cDNA was synthesized using SuperScript III with a 2:1 mix of oligo-dT and random hexamers. A synthetic immune receptor repertoire was used to gauge amplification bias, and whatever bias remained was removed computationally. The original pipeline was this. After raw reads were preprocessed to remove errors, the CDR3 was defined following IMGT conventions as running from the conserved cysteine to phenylalanine. Clonality was computed by normalizing Shannon entropy by log2 of the number of productive unique TCRs and subtracting the result from 1. Whether scalp clones were CD4 or CD8 was inferred by matching scalp TCRbeta sequences against CD4 and CD8 repertoires sorted from blood. Here the immuneACCESS table is served through TCRdb, limited to in-frame sequences with V and J called. Missing clones are a known gap in these copies; in checked studies unresolved V genes cover under half, and the rest lacks a known reason. V and J calls and clone size are those listed in that table; D and trimming were worked out from the DNA. For this sample the table gives over 100,000 clones, of which 53% were detected only once. The leading ten clones occupy about 0.5% of the sample.

The specimen comprised CD4+ T cells sorted from blood, sampled at week 4, from a patient treated with tofacitinib. This TCR came from a human donor with alopecia areata.

Read as DNA, the sequence is TGTGCCAGCAGGGCCTTGCGGGAAGAGACCCAGTACTTC. It translates as CASRALREETQYF. The rearranged chain carries TRBV25-1 and TRBJ2-5, and possibly TRBD2, on 5 matching bases. Spanning cysteine to phenylalanine, the CDR3 consists of 13 amino acids. Kept here is only the CDR3 DNA, which spans 39 bases and is read in frame from base 1. The germline V gene specifies MGHDK as CDR1 and SYGVNS as CDR2. V is clipped by 6 bases and J by 3 bases, and the sequence between their germline boundaries is 11 bases long.